This T cell receptor (beta chain) appears in the sequencing data of a study of T cell clonotyping in hematopoietic cell transplantation. The ends lost 5 bases at V and 9 bases at J; junction bases unmatched: 11. This CDR3 has 15 amino acids. Germline V CDR1 and CDR2: SEHNR, FQNEAQ (reference sequence). The table came from immunoSEQ multiplex PCR; TCRdb's copy has only in-frame clones and leaves some out. This table holds some 15,000 clones, 85% to 90% found once. The TCR comes from a middle-aged man in good health. Some clones in this sample may be carry-over from other donors' samples. The V call is TRBV7-9, the J call TRBJ2-2; TRBD1 agrees at 8 bases. The sample taken for sequencing was peripheral blood mononuclear cells. CDR3 region: CASSEPGQVVRELFF. Here the CDR3 DNA reads TGTGCCAGCAGCGAACCGGGACAGGTGGTCCGGGAGCTGTTTTTT.